The entry that follows covers one T cell receptor beta chain sequence. The V gene lost 4 bases and the J gene lost 4 bases, with 17 bases spanning the gap. This CDR3 region has 15 residues. CDR1 SGDLS and CDR2 YYNGEE come from the germline V gene. This sample is part of a study of blood T cell repertoires in COVID-19. Study details: Sites in the United States, Italy and Spain provided acute and convalescent COVID-19 samples. Nucleic acid was either cDNA or gDNA, and it came from T cells, B-cell-depleted T cells, or PBMCs.

Per the study methods: Reference gene primer amplification yielded estimated nucleated cell counts. Assay: immunoSEQ multiplex PCR; the TCRdb copy retains only in-frame clones and omits some. The V and J calls and the clone size are those of that table, but D and trimming were determined from the DNA. The sample consists of some 80,000 clones, roughly 84% of them appearing once. The TCR originated in a woman of 80 years or more in a cohort sampled during active or convalescent COVID-19. Sequenced sample: peripheral blood. The V gene is TRBV9, the J gene TRBJ2-5; D perhaps matches TRBD2 (5 bases). The CDR3 region has the DNA TGTGCCAGCAGCAGAGACGAGGGAGTGGCAGAGACCCAGTACTTC. It codes for CASSRDEGVAETQYF. Combining the CDR3 with reference TRBV9 and TRBJ2-5 gives the whole variable domain DSGVTQTPKHLITATGQRVTLRCSPRSGDLSVYWYQQSLDQGLQFLIQYYNGEERAKGNILERFSAQQFPDLHSELNLSSLELGDSALYFCASSRDEGVAETQYFGPGTRLLVL.